This note documents a single T cell receptor (beta chain) sequence. TCRdb's table, derived via immunoSEQ multiplex PCR, lists solely in-frame clones and lacks some. The sample comprises over 65,000 clones, roughly 79% of which are singletons, and around 43% rests with the top ten. This entry belongs to a study of blood T cell repertoires in COVID-19. V gave up 7 bases and J gave up 5 bases; unmatched junction bases: 8. The germline V gene encodes CDR1 MNHEY and CDR2 SVGAGI. The CDR3 has 15 amino acids. This TCR derives from a man older than 75 with acute or convalescent COVID-19. The sequenced sample consisted of peripheral blood. The gene calls are TRBV6-5 and TRBJ1-5, with 10 bases lining up with TRBD1. This CDR3 is CASIFDRGRDQPQHF. As DNA, the CDR3 is TGTGCCAGCATTTTTGACAGGGGGCGCGATCAGCCCCAGCATTTT.